The 2 T cell receptor beta chains given below trace back to one sample, sequenced in a study of cytomegalovirus exposure and HLA in healthy donors. A multiplex PCR was run with 60 Vbeta primers and 13 Jbeta primers. Produced via immunoSEQ multiplex PCR; TCRdb's table is partial and in-frame only. Of about 260,000 clones detected, about four fifths appear once; the ten largest clones hold approximately 2%. Material: PBMCs. The receptors here all came from a woman aged 40-49 years in good health and CMV-seropositive.

This clone was observed a handful of times. V and J are TRBV29-1 and TRBJ2-3, with 9 bases fitting TRBD2. The CDR3 length is 15 residues. Germline V gene data show CDR1 as SQVTM and CDR2 as ANQGSEA. Losses at the gene ends were 4 bases for V and 5 bases for J; bases not matched to a gene: 10. In DNA, the CDR3 is TGCAGCGTTGGGCGGCGGGAGGGGGTCAGAGATACGCAGTATTTT. This codes for CSVGRREGVRDTQYF.

CDR3 protein: CAWSVLENTEAFF. The CDR3 DNA reads as TGTGCCTGGAGTGTACTAGAGAACACTGAAGCTTTCTTT. The chain couples TRBV30 to TRBJ1-1; D gene unclear. From germline, CDR1 is GTSNPN and CDR2 SVGIG (reference sequence). CDR3 length equals 13 residues. Trimming took off 0 bases at V and 1 base at J, with 6 bases between the two ends.